The T cell receptor (beta chain) described here comes from a study of identifying expanded T cells in peripheral blood. Only in-frame clones appear in the TCRdb table, and some are missing; sequencing was by immunoSEQ multiplex PCR. The sample includes 95,000 to 100,000 clones, roughly 85% of them seen just once. Unmatched junction bases numbered 6, after V lost 0 bases and J lost 1 base. The CDR3 consists of 16 residues. Per the germline V gene, CDR1 is SGHRS and CDR2 is YFSETQ. There are a few counts of this clone. The TCR was taken from a person aged 18 to 75 in good health. The sample comprised blood. The chain combines TRBV5-1 with TRBJ1-1; 7 bases fit TRBD1. CDR3 loop: CASSLAPGQPNTEAFF. The CDR3 DNA reads TGCGCCAGCAGCTTGGCTCCGGGACAGCCGAACACTGAAGCTTTCTTT. Full variable domain (outside the CDR3, taken from reference TRBV5-1 and TRBJ1-1): KAGVTQTPRYLIKTRGQQVTLSCSPISGHRSVSWYQQTPGQGLQFLFEYFSETQRNKGNFPGRFSGRQFSNSRSEMNVSTLELGDSALYLCASSLAPGQPNTEAFFGQGTRLTVV.